The clone carrying this TCR beta chain has more than one count but fewer than ten. Its antigen is unknown. MiXCR, applied by TCRdb to the RACE reads, yields one record per CDR3 protein. Among about 140,000 distinct CDR3 sequences listed, about an eighth were seen once. Time point defined: patch test 2, 6 weeks after DPC sensitization. Described treatment: therapeutic diphenylcyclopropenone sensitization with weekly scalp DPC. At every patch-test visit, blood was drawn before the patch test was applied. The authors extracted total RNA from unfractionated whole blood. This specimen belongs to a study of human T cells and chemical hapten exposure. The trim removed 6 bases at V and 3 bases at J, leaving 7 bases unmatched. In germline, CDR1 is MNHNS, CDR2 SASEGT. The CDR3 is 15 amino acids. Study outcomes and limitations: The formation of large CDR3 similarity clusters by expanded TCRs significantly exceeded that of controls.

The chain combines TRBV6-1 with TRBJ1-5; 8 bases fit TRBD1. Sample: whole blood, taken in connection with sensitization to the hapten diphenylcyclopropenone (DPC). This receptor was taken from a woman between 50 and 59 years old with alopecia areata. Some clones in this sample may be carry-over from other donors' samples. CDR3 coding DNA: TGTGCCAGCAGCGCTGACAGGGGCATCAATCAGCCCCAGCATTTT. Protein sequence: CASSADRGINQPQHF.